The clone carrying this T cell receptor (beta chain) was observed a handful of times. PCR used 60 Vbeta primers and 13 Jbeta primers. Method: immunoSEQ multiplex PCR; TCRdb's copy keeps in-frame clones and lacks some. The sample lists just over 95,000 clones; roughly 76% were seen once. This sample stems from a study of cytomegalovirus exposure and HLA in healthy donors. From germline, CDR1 is KGHSH and CDR2 LQKENI. The junction had 6 bases not matched to a gene; V was cut back by 2 bases and J by 8 bases. The CDR3 spans 15 residues. Healthy bone marrow donors supplied every sample. Sequenced sample: PBMCs. V gene TRBV18 combines with J gene TRBJ1-5; 10 bases line up with TRBD1. The TCR originated in a human donor in good health. CDR3 residues: CASSPGTGALEPQHF. The CDR3 nucleotides read TGTGCCAGCTCACCAGGGACAGGGGCCCTTGAGCCCCAGCATTTT.